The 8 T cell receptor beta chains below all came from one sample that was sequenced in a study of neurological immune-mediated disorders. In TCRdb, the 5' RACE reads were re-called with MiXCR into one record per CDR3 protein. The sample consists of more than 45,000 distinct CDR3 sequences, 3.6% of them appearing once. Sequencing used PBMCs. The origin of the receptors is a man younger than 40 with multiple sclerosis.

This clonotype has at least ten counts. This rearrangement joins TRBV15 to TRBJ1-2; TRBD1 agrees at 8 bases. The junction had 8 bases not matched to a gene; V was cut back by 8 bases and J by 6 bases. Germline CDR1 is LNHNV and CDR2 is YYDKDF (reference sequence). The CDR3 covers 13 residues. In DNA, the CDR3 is TGTGCCACCGCTATGGACAGGGCAAATGGCTACACCTTC. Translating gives CATAMDRANGYTF.

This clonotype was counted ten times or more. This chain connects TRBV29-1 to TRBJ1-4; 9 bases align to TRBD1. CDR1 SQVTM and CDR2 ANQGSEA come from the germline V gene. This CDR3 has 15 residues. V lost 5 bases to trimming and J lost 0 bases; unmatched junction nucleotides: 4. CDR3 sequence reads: CSVWDRAATNEKLFF. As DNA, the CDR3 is TGCAGCGTTTGGGACAGGGCAGCAACTAATGAAAAACTGTTTTTT.

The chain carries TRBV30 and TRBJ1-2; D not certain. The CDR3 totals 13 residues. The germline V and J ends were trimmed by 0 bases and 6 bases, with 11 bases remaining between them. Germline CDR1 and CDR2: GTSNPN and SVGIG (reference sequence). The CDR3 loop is CAWSVRSFDGYTF. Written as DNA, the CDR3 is TGTGCCTGGAGTGTCCGGAGTTTCGATGGCTACACCTTC.

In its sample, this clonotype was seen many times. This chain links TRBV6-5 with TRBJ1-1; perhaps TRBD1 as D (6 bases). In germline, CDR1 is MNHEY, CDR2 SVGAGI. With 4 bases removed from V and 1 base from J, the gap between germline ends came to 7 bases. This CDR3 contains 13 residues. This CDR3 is CASSWTENTEAFF. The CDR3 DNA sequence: TGTGCCAGCAGTTGGACAGAGAACACTGAAGCTTTCTTT.

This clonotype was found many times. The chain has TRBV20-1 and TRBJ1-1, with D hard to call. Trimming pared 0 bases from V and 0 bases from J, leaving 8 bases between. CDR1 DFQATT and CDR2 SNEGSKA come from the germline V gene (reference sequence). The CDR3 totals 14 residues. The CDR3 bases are TGCAGTGCTAGAGATCGCGAGATGAACACTGAAGCTTTCTTT. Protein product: CSARDREMNTEAFF.

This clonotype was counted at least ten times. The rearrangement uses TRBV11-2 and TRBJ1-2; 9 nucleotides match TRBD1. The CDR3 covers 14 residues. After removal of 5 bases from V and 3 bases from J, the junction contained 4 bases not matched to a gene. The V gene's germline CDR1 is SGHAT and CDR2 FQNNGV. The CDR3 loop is CASSPGTGYYGYTF. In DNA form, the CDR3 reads TGTGCCAGCAGCCCCGGGACAGGGTACTATGGCTACACCTTC.

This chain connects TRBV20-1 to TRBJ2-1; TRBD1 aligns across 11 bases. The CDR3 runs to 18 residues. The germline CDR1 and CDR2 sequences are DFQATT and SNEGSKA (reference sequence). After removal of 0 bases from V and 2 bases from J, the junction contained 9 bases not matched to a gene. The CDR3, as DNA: TGCAGTGCTAGAGACCCCTCCGGGACAGGGGGAACCTACAATGAGCAGTTCTTC. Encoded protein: CSARDPSGTGGTYNEQFF.

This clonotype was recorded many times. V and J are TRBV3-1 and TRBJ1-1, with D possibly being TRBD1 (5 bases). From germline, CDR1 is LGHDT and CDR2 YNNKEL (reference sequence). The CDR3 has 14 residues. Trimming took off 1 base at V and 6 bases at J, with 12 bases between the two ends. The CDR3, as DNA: TGTGCCAGCAGCCAAGTTGGGGGGGTGGCTGAAGCTTTCTTT. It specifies CASSQVGGVAEAFF.